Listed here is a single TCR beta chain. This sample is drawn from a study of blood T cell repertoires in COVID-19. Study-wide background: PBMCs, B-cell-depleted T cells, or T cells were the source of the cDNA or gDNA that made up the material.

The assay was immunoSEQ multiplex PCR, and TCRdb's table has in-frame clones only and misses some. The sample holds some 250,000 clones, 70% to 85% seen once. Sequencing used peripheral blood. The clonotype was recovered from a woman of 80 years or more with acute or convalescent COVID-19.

The DNA for the CDR3 is TGTGCCAGCAGTGAAAACAGGGATGGCTACACCTTC. It translates to CASSENRDGYTF. The genes are TRBV2 and TRBJ1-2, with a possible D match to TRBD1 (6 bases). The CDR3 spans 12 residues. Germline values: CDR1 SNHLY, CDR2 FYNNEI. The V end lost 2 bases, the J end lost 6 bases, and 7 bases lay between the germline ends.